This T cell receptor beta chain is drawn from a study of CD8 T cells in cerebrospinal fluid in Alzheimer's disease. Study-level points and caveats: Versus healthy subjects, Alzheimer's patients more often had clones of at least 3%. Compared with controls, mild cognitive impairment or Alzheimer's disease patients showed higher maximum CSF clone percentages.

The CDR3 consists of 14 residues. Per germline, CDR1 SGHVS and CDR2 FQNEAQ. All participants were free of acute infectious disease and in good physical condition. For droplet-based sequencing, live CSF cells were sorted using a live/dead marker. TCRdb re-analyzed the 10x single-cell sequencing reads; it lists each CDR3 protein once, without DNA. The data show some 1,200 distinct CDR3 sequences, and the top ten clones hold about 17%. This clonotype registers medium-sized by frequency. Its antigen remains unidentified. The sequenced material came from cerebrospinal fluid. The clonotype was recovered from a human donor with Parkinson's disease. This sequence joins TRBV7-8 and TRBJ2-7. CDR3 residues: CASSLGFPTYEQYF.